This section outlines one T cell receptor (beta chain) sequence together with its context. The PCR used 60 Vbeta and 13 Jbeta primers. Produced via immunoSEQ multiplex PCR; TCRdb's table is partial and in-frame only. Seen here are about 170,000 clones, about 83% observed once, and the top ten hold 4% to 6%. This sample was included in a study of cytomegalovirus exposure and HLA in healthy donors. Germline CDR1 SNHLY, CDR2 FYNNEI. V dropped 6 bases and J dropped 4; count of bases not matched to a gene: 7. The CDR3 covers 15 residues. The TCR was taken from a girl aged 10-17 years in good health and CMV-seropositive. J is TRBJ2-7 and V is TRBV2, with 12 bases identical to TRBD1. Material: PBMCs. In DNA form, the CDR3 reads TGTGCCAGCAGCGCAGGGACAGGGGGCTCGTACGAGCAGTACTTC. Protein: CASSAGTGGSYEQYF.